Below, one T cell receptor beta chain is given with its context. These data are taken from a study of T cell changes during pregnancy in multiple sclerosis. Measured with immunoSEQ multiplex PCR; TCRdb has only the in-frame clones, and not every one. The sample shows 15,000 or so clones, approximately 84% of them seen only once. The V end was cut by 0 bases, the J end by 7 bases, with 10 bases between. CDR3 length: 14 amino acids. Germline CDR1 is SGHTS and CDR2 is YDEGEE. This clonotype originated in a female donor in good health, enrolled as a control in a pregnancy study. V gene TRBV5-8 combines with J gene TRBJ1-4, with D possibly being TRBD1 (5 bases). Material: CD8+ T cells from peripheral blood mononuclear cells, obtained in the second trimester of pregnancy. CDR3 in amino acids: CASSLEQGPEKLFF. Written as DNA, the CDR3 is TGTGCCAGCAGCTTGGAGCAGGGTCCTGAAAAACTGTTTTTT.